This passage covers 25 T cell receptor beta chains from one sample sequenced in a study of cytomegalovirus exposure and HLA in healthy donors (dated by TCRdb to about 2017). The library was prepared using the immunoSEQ multiplex PCR assay. For the multiplex PCR, a mixture combining 60 forward primers for TCR Vbeta segments and 13 reverse primers for TCR Jbeta segments was used. TCRdb's version of the immuneACCESS table is confined to in-frame rearrangements and falls short of the full clone set. An unresolved V gene accounts for under half of the shortfall where checked; the remainder is of unknown origin. This sample gives about 190,000 clones in total; just under 80% of them show up just once. 6% of the sample lies in the top ten. Sequencing was done on a sample of PBMCs. Every receptor here comes from a woman aged 25 to 39 in good health and CMV-seropositive.

The rearrangement links TRBV9 to TRBJ1-3, with no clear D. The V gene lost 0 bases and the J gene lost 2 bases, with 9 bases spanning the gap. Looked up from germline, CDR1 is SGDLS and CDR2 is YYNGEE. CDR3 length: 15 amino acids. The CDR3 coding sequence is TGTGCCAGCAGCGTAGGCAGTGTACCTGGAAACACCATATATTTT. It yields the protein CASSVGSVPGNTIYF.

The V and J genes are TRBV9 and TRBJ1-5; no firm D call. CDR1 and CDR2 (germline): SGDLS, YYNGEE. V gave up 4 bases and J gave up 6 bases, with 11 bases separating them. This CDR3 has 13 amino acids. CDR3 DNA: TGTGCCAGCAGCCAAGGCGAGGGTCAGCCCCAGCATTTT. This gives the protein CASSQGEGQPQHF.

V is TRBV4-1 and J is TRBJ2-1, with 9 bases lining up with TRBD2. V was pared by 0 bases and J by 2 bases, with 2 bases of the junction left unmatched. Germline V gene data show CDR1 as MGHRA and CDR2 as YSYEKL. This CDR3 is 16 amino acids long. CDR3 in amino acids: CASSQEPSGAYNEQFF. The DNA for the CDR3 is TGCGCCAGCAGCCAAGAGCCTAGCGGGGCCTACAATGAGCAGTTCTTC.

V usage is TRBV2 and J usage is TRBJ2-6, with 10 nucleotides matching TRBD2. Germline V gene lookup returns CDR1 SNHLY and CDR2 FYNNEI. Trimming cost V 4 bases and J 0 bases; bases outside gene matches: 3. The CDR3 spans 17 residues. CDR3 protein: CASSAEREGSGANVLTF. CDR3 bases: TGTGCCAGCAGTGCTGAGCGGGAGGGCTCTGGGGCCAACGTCCTGACTTTC. The full variable domain, its missing parts supplied by reference TRBV2 and TRBJ2-6, is EPEVTQTPSHQVTQMGQEVILRCVPISNHLYFYWYRQILGQKVEFLVSFYNNEISEKSEIFDDQFSVERPDGSNFTLKIRSTKLEDSAMYFCASSAEREGSGANVLTFGAGSRLTVL.

V and J are TRBV5-1 and TRBJ1-2; 7 bases are a match to TRBD1. Trimming removed 4 bases from V and 4 bases from J; junction bases left unmatched: 10. This CDR3 region has 15 residues. Germline CDR1 reads SGHRS; CDR2 reads YFSETQ. The CDR3 sequence: CASSRPEGDSYGYTF. In DNA form, the CDR3 reads TGCGCCAGCAGCCGGCCGGAAGGGGACAGCTATGGCTACACCTTC.

V and J are TRBV6-6 and TRBJ1-6, with no clear D. The length of the CDR3 is 14 residues. The V end lost 8 bases, the J end lost 10 bases, and 18 bases lay between the germline ends. Germline values: CDR1 MNHNY, CDR2 SVGAGI (reference sequence). The CDR3 DNA follows: TGTGCCAGCGGAAACTTACAGATCGGATCACCCCTCCACTTT. Amino acids: CASGNLQIGSPLHF.

The rearrangement joins TRBV21-1 to TRBJ2-1; the table gives TRBD1 as D, unverified against the DNA. TRBV21-1 is marked as a pseudogene. The CDR3 extends over 15 amino acids. CDR3 region: CASTTGQGMFNEQFF. The CDR3 nucleotides read TGTGCCAGCACGACCGGACAGGGGATGTTCAATGAGCAGTTCTTC.

The V gene is TRBV5-1, the J gene TRBJ2-5; D is possibly TRBD2 (5 bases). Trimming removed 4 bases at V and 7 bases at J, with 14 bases between. CDR3 length: 13 amino acids. Germline V CDR1 and CDR2: SGHRS, YFSETQ. The CDR3 coding sequence is TGCGCCAGCAGCCCGCTTGAGGGTGCGACCCAGTACTTC. Its protein is CASSPLEGATQYF. The complete variable domain, with remaining parts taken from reference TRBV5-1 and TRBJ2-5, reads KAGVTQTPRYLIKTRGQQVTLSCSPISGHRSVSWYQQTPGQGLQFLFEYFSETQRNKGNFPGRFSGRQFSNSRSEMNVSTLELGDSALYLCASSPLEGATQYFGPGTRLLVL.

The rearrangement uses TRBV5-1 and TRBJ2-7, with D tentatively TRBD2 (6 bases). The CDR3 is made up of 13 amino acids. Germline CDR1 reads SGHRS; CDR2 reads YFSETQ. Trimming removed 4 bases at V and 6 bases at J, with 14 bases between. The CDR3 protein is CASSLNRRAEQYF. The DNA of the CDR3 is TGCGCCAGCAGCCTTAATCGGAGGGCCGAGCAGTACTTC.

This sequence joins TRBV7-8 and TRBJ2-5; 13 bases align to TRBD2. V shed 6 bases, J shed 5 bases, and the junction held 12 bases outside the gene matches. This CDR3 contains 17 residues. Germline-derived CDR1 and CDR2 are SGHVS and FQNEAQ. The CDR3 nucleotides read TGTGCCAGCAGTTCGACTAGCGGGAGGCTCTCAGGGGAGACCCAGTACTTC. As protein: CASSSTSGRLSGETQYF.

Concerning this clone itself: The same CDR3 can be traced to other DNA sequences in this sample. The chain combines TRBV29-1 with TRBJ2-2; tentative D call: TRBD2 (6 bases). From germline, CDR1 is SQVTM and CDR2 ANQGSEA. The CDR3 covers 13 residues. The ends were cut back, 7 bases at V and 4 bases at J, with 13 bases in the middle. The CDR3 sequence: CSGRTIFTGELFF. Here the CDR3 DNA reads TGCAGCGGCCGGACTATCTTCACCGGGGAGCTGTTTTTT.

This clone was seen only a few times. The chain recombines TRBV7-2 with TRBJ2-7, with D tentatively TRBD1 (5 bases). The CDR3 contains 14 residues. V was clipped by 2 bases and J by 3 bases, with 11 bases between them. Germline CDR1 SGHTA, CDR2 FQGNSA. The CDR3 nucleotides read TGTGCCAGCAGCTTACTCGGACACCTCTACGAGCAGTACTTC. It encodes CASSLLGHLYEQYF.

The chain recombines TRBV19 with TRBJ1-5; 11 bases match TRBD1. The V gene's germline CDR1 is LNHDA and CDR2 SQIVND (reference sequence). This CDR3 contains 18 residues. V was clipped by 7 bases and J by 1 base; unmatched bases: 12. The CDR3 reads CASIPRTGGAGSNQPQHF. The CDR3 coding sequence is TGTGCCAGTATTCCTCGGACAGGGGGCGCCGGGAGCAATCAGCCCCAGCATTTT.

The chain joins TRBV13 to TRBJ2-2; 7 positions match TRBD1. Germline CDR1 PRHDT, CDR2 FYEKMQ (reference sequence). The CDR3 contains 15 residues. The junction had 7 bases not matched to a gene; V was cut back by 4 bases and J by 5 bases. DNA for the CDR3: TGTGCCAGCAGCTCCCCAGGACAGGAAACCGGGGAGCTGTTTTTT. Residues: CASSSPGQETGELFF.

This clone appeared a single time. J is TRBJ2-7 and V is TRBV6-5, with no clear D. V was pared by 7 bases and J by 4 bases, with 11 bases between. The CDR3 is 12 residues long. Germline V gene data show CDR1 as MNHEY and CDR2 as SVGAGI. The CDR3 DNA follows: TGTGCCAGCACCTCGGGTATTTACGAGCAGTACTTC. This encodes CASTSGIYEQYF.

This rearrangement joins TRBV6-6 to TRBJ2-3; 11 nucleotides align to TRBD2. V shed 5 bases and J 6 bases; nucleotides not matched to a gene: 10. There are 16 residues in the CDR3. The germline V gene has CDR1 MNHNY and CDR2 SVGAGI (reference sequence). The CDR3 protein is CASSTPLAGGRDTQYF. As DNA, the CDR3 is TGTGCCAGCAGTACCCCCCTAGCGGGAGGAAGGGATACGCAGTATTTT.

CDR3 nucleotides: TGCGCCAGCAGCACAGCAGGGTTTGGCACAGATACGCAGTATTTT. The encoded protein is CASSTAGFGTDTQYF. V usage is TRBV4-3 and J usage is TRBJ2-3, with a possible D match to TRBD1 (5 bases). This CDR3 has 15 amino acids. V lost 5 bases and J 1 base, leaving 13 bases between the germline ends. The germline V gene encodes CDR1 LGHNA and CDR2 YSLEER.

Only one count was recorded for this clone. The chain uses TRBV5-1 and TRBJ2-2, with D maybe TRBD1 (7 bases). This CDR3 has 15 residues. V was cut by 2 bases and J by 4 bases, with 12 bases left in between. Germline CDR1 SGHRS, CDR2 YFSETQ. The CDR3 here is CASSLLQGGTGELFF. CDR3 coding DNA: TGCGCCAGCAGCTTACTCCAGGGGGGCACCGGGGAGCTGTTTTTT.

This clone occurred once. This rearrangement joins TRBV5-6 to TRBJ2-7, with 9 nucleotides matching TRBD2. This CDR3 contains 17 residues. J lost 6 bases, V lost 4 bases, and 17 bases had no gene match. Germline V gene data show CDR1 as SGHDT and CDR2 as YYEEEE. CDR3 sequence (DNA): TGTGCCAGCAGCCTCGATGGGTCTAGCGGGAATTTACGCGAGCAGTACTTC. This encodes CASSLDGSSGNLREQYF.

This rearrangement joins TRBV6-5 to TRBJ1-6; a weak D match, TRBD1 (6 bases). The germline gives CDR1 MNHEY, CDR2 SVGAGI. The CDR3 extends over 15 amino acids. V was shortened by 0 bases and J by 7 bases, with 10 bases between the two germline ends. The CDR3 loop is CASSYSGHLNSPLHF. DNA of the CDR3: TGTGCCAGCAGTTACTCGGGACATCTGAATTCACCCCTCCACTTT.

The DNA of the CDR3 is TGTGCCAGCAGCCTCAGCGGGAGGGGAGATACGCAGTATTTT. As protein: CASSLSGRGDTQYF. V usage is TRBV7-9 and J usage is TRBJ2-3; TRBD2 agrees at 10 bases. Losses at the gene ends were 5 bases for V and 5 bases for J; bases not matched to a gene: 4. The CDR3 is made up of 14 amino acids. Germline values: CDR1 SEHNR, CDR2 FQNEAQ (reference sequence). Supplemented by reference TRBV7-9 and TRBJ2-3, the full variable domain reads DTGVSQNPRHKITKRGQNVTFRCDPISEHNRLYWYRQTLGQGPEFLTYFQNEAQLEKSRLLSDRFSAERPKGSFSTLEIQRTEQGDSAMYLCASSLSGRGDTQYFGPGTRLTVL.

The chain links TRBV6-5 to TRBJ2-7; D may be TRBD2 (5 bases). The V gene lost 4 bases and the J gene lost 4 bases, with 17 bases spanning the gap. This CDR3 spans 15 amino acids. CDR1 MNHEY and CDR2 SVGAGI come from the germline V gene. The CDR3 sequence is CASSFSRTQSYEQYF. CDR3 bases: TGTGCCAGCAGTTTTTCGAGGACTCAATCTTACGAGCAGTACTTC.

The chain links TRBV5-1 to TRBJ1-5; D perhaps matches TRBD1 (5 bases). With 5 bases removed from V and 0 bases from J, the gap between germline ends came to 12 bases. The germline V gene has CDR1 SGHRS and CDR2 YFSETQ. The CDR3 covers 15 residues. The CDR3 bases are TGCGCCAGCAGTCGGGGGGGACTTAGCAATCAGCCCCAGCATTTT. Translating it yields CASSRGGLSNQPQHF.

J is TRBJ2-3 and V is TRBV4-2; possibly TRBD2 for D (6 bases). The germline V gene encodes CDR1 LGHNA and CDR2 YNFKEQ. This CDR3 spans 19 amino acids. V lost 0 bases, J lost 0 bases, and 19 bases lay in between. The CDR3 nucleotides are TGTGCCAGCAGCCAAGATCGGAGAACTAGCCACCTTAGCACAGATACGCAGTATTTT. Residues: CASSQDRRTSHLSTDTQYF.

This clone was seen just once. The CDR3 protein is CASSGSDQGSTDTQYF. CDR3 DNA sequence: TGTGCCAGTAGCGGGAGCGATCAGGGTAGTACAGATACGCAGTATTTT. J is TRBJ2-3 and V is TRBV19; weak D call: TRBD2 (6 bases). Germline lookup yields CDR1 LNHDA and CDR2 SQIVND (reference sequence). The CDR3 loop spans 16 amino acids. V was cut by 6 bases and J by 3 bases, with 19 bases left in between.